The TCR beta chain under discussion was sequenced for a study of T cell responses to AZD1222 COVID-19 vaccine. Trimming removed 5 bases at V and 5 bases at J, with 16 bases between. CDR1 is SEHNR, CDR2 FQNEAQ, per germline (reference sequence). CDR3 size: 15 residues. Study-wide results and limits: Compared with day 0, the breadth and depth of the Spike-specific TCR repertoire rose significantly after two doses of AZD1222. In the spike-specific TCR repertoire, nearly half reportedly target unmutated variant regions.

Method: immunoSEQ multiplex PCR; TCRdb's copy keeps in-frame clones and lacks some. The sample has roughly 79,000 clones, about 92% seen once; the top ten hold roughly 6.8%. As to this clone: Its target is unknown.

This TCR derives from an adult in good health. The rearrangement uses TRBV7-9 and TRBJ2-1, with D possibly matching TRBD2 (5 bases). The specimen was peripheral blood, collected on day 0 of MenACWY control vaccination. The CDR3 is CASSPPSGVHNEQFF. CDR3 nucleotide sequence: TGTGCCAGCAGCCCCCCGTCCGGGGTCCACAATGAGCAGTTCTTC.